The 23 T cell receptor beta chains below come from one sample, sequenced in a study of HIV-infected children after antiretroviral therapy interruption. Treatment specified: PENTA 11 planned treatment interruption arm or continuous ART arm. Unique molecular identifiers were included in an RNA-based 3' RACE TCR library. TCRdb reprocessed the 3' RACE reads via MiXCR and lists one record per CDR3 protein. The data hold over 15,000 distinct CDR3 sequences, with roughly 3.5% observed a single time. The sample here was CD45RA+ CD4+ T cells from PBMCs, taken from a donor given antiretroviral therapy, either interrupted or continuous. The sample's subset: naive CD4+ CD45RA+ CD45RO- T cells. The receptors stem from a child aged 2 to 17 with HIV.

In this sample, this clonotype is medium-sized. This chain connects TRBV28 to TRBJ2-7; TRBD2 might be the D (6 bases). This CDR3 is built from 15 residues. Deletions cut 2 bases from V and 2 bases from J, with 13 bases between. The germline V gene encodes CDR1 MDHEN and CDR2 SYDVKM. The CDR3 is CASSLRRVLPYEQYF. The CDR3 region has the DNA TGTGCCAGCAGTTTAAGGAGGGTCCTTCCCTACGAGCAGTACTTC.

This clonotype was seen ten or more times. The chain is built from TRBV20-1 and TRBJ2-3; no firm D call. V shed 0 bases and J shed 6 bases, with 10 bases lying between them. This CDR3 has 13 amino acids. Looked up from germline, CDR1 is DFQATT and CDR2 is SNEGSKA (reference sequence). The CDR3 nucleotides read TGCAGTGCTAGAGATCAACGGTCGGATACGCAGTATTTT. It encodes CSARDQRSDTQYF.

This clonotype was detected ten times or more. V usage is TRBV23-1 and J usage is TRBJ1-6, with a possible D match to TRBD1 (5 bases). TRBV23-1 is classed as an ORF, of uncertain function. The CDR3 totals 12 residues. Trimming stripped 6 bases from V and 12 bases from J, with 12 bases between. CDR3 bases: TGCGCCAGCAGGCCGAGACAGCTACCCCTCCACTTT. Its translation: CASRPRQLPLHF.

In its sample, this clonotype was seen many times. V and J are TRBV6-1 and TRBJ2-1, with D perhaps TRBD1 (5 bases). CDR3 length: 13 amino acids. Germline loops: CDR1 MNHNS, CDR2 SASEGT. Between the trimmed V and J ends, which lost 3 bases and 9 bases, there was a span of 12 bases. The CDR3 loop is CASSEAGFSEQFF. CDR3 nucleotide sequence: TGTGCCAGCAGTGAGGCAGGGTTCAGTGAGCAGTTCTTC.

Ten or more counts support this clonotype. The V gene is TRBV5-4, the J gene TRBJ1-2; a weak D match, TRBD1 (5 bases). V lost 0 bases to trimming and J lost 7 bases, with 16 bases between them. The CDR3 runs 15 residues. Per germline, CDR1 SGHNT and CDR2 YYREEE (reference sequence). CDR3 in amino acids: CASSLAGAKRFGYTF. As DNA, the CDR3 is TGTGCCAGCAGCTTGGCTGGGGCAAAACGCTTTGGCTACACCTTC.

This clonotype is deemed medium-sized. This chain links TRBV2 with TRBJ1-2; D gene uncertain. There are 18 residues in the CDR3. V was shortened by 2 bases and J by 8 bases, with 27 bases between the two germline ends. The V gene's germline CDR1 is SNHLY and CDR2 FYNNEI. As DNA, the CDR3 is TGTGCCAGCAGTGAATTAGGGCAGCCCTCTATAAGAAGGTACGGCTACACCTTC. As protein: CASSELGQPSIRRYGYTF.

This clonotype was recorded at least ten times. The rearrangement uses TRBV4-2 and TRBJ2-7; unclear D gene. Trimming pared 2 bases from V and 0 bases from J, leaving 11 bases between. The CDR3 runs to 15 residues. Looked up from germline, CDR1 is LGHNA and CDR2 is YNFKEQ. CDR3 loop: CASSQRQLNSYEQYF. CDR3 sequence (DNA): TGTGCCAGCAGCCAAAGGCAGCTTAACTCCTACGAGCAGTACTTC.

The table lists this clonotype with many counts. The chain has TRBV12-3 or TRBV12-4 and TRBJ1-1; 9 bases are a match to TRBD1. V lost 2 bases, J lost 5 bases, and 6 bases stayed unmatched. This CDR3 is built from 15 residues. CDR3 nucleotide sequence: TGTGCCAGCAGTTTATTCCGGGACAGGGCTACTGAAGCTTTCTTT. Amino acid sequence: CASSLFRDRATEAFF.

The chain has TRBV6-5 and TRBJ2-2, with no clear D. The CDR3 is 14 residues long. Germline assignment: CDR1 MNHEY and CDR2 SVGAGI. V lost 6 bases and J 2 bases, leaving 10 bases between the germline ends. CDR3 sequence (DNA): TGTGCCAGCAGAAAGACGGGTAACACCGGGGAGCTGTTTTTT. It specifies CASRKTGNTGELFF.

In this sample, this clonotype turned up many times. The V gene is TRBV11-2, the J gene TRBJ1-2; possibly TRBD1 for D (5 bases). CDR1 is SGHAT and CDR2 is FQNNGV in the germline V gene. The CDR3 totals 14 residues. V was trimmed by 0 bases and J by 7 bases, leaving 12 bases between them. The DNA of the CDR3 is TGTGCCAGCAGCTTAGAATTGTCAGGGAGTGGCTACACCTTC. It specifies CASSLELSGSGYTF.

This clonotype rates as medium-sized. V and J are TRBV10-3 and TRBJ2-3; TRBD2 matches 10 bases. The CDR3 runs 14 residues. V shed 11 bases and J 0 bases; nucleotides not matched to a gene: 5. Germline assignment: CDR1 ENHRY and CDR2 SYGVKD. CDR3 DNA sequence: TGTGCCTCCGGACTAGCGGACAGCACAGATACGCAGTATTTT. Encoded protein: CASGLADSTDTQYF.

At least ten counts were recorded for this clonotype. The germline gene is not matched at one end of the junction; a read error may be the cause. The V call is TRBV5-1, the J call TRBJ1-1; perhaps TRBD1 as D (5 bases). Looked up from germline, CDR1 is SGHRS and CDR2 is YFSETQ. CDR3 length: 14 residues. CDR3 nucleotides: TGCGTCAGCAATGCTCCGGGACGGAACACTGAAGCTTTCTTT. Translation: CVSNAPGRNTEAFF.

This clonotype showed up many times. The rearrangement uses TRBV3-1 and TRBJ1-1; D is undetermined. V was clipped by 5 bases and J by 6 bases, with 19 bases between them. The CDR3 is 15 amino acids. Germline assignment: CDR1 LGHDT and CDR2 YNNKEL (reference sequence). Written as DNA, the CDR3 is TGTGCCAGCAGCGCGTTTAATGGGGTCTCGTCTGAAGCTTTCTTT. This codes for CASSAFNGVSSEAFF.

This clonotype was recorded at least ten times. This chain uses TRBV12-3 or TRBV12-4 with TRBJ2-1; weak D call: TRBD1 (6 bases). The CDR3 is 13 amino acids. The V end lost 5 bases, the J end lost 9 bases, and 14 bases lay between the germline ends. CDR3 bases: TGTGCCAGCAGTGGGACATTCTATGCTGAGCAGTTCTTC. This encodes CASSGTFYAEQFF.

This clonotype was recorded at least ten times. The V and J genes are TRBV7-9 and TRBJ1-1; 7 bases line up with TRBD1. V shed 7 bases and J 4 bases; nucleotides not matched to a gene: 12. The CDR3 is 15 amino acids. Germline loops: CDR1 SEHNR, CDR2 FQNEAQ (reference sequence). This CDR3 is CASTIGRGLGTEAFF. The CDR3 nucleotides are TGTGCCAGCACAATCGGTAGGGGGCTGGGCACTGAAGCTTTCTTT.

This clonotype is judged medium-sized. J is TRBJ1-1 and V is TRBV29-1; the D is unclear. The ends were cut back, 7 bases at V and 3 bases at J, with 6 bases in the middle. This CDR3 contains 10 residues. Germline assignment: CDR1 SQVTM and CDR2 ANQGSEA. CDR3 bases: TGCAGCGCGGGCCACACTGAAGCTTTCTTT. As protein: CSAGHTEAFF.

There are many counts of this clonotype. CDR3 residues: CASGQGQDYEQYF. As DNA, the CDR3 is TGTGCCAGCGGTCAGGGACAGGATTATGAACAGTACTTC. The chain combines TRBV6-6 with TRBJ2-7; 8 positions agree with TRBD1. After removal of 8 bases from V and 10 bases from J, the junction contained 13 bases not matched to a gene. CDR1 and CDR2 from the germline V gene are MNHNY and SVGAGI (reference sequence). This CDR3 has 13 amino acids.

There are many counts of this clonotype. V usage is TRBV28 and J usage is TRBJ2-1, with 7 bases fitting TRBD2. The CDR3 runs to 14 residues. V lost 6 bases and J lost 2; bases outside the gene matches: 4. Germline V gives CDR1 MDHEN, CDR2 SYDVKM. CDR3 sequence reads: CASSGGTPYNEQFF. In DNA, the CDR3 is TGTGCCAGCAGCGGGGGGACCCCCTACAATGAGCAGTTCTTC. Looking up the rest from reference TRBV28 and TRBJ2-1 gives the full variable domain: DVKVTQSSRYLVKRTGEKVFLECVQDMDHENMFWYRQDPGLGLRLIYFSYDVKMKEKGDIPEGYSVSREKKERFSLILESASTNQTSMYLCASSGGTPYNEQFFGPGTRLTVL.

Many counts were recorded for this clonotype. The chain couples TRBV7-3 to TRBJ1-2; a weak D match, TRBD1 (6 bases). Germline V gene lookup returns CDR1 SGHTA and CDR2 FQGTGA. The CDR3 is 14 amino acids. The ends were cut back, 3 bases at V and 7 bases at J, with 15 bases in the middle. The CDR3 loop reads CASSFHDRHGGYTF. DNA of the CDR3: TGTGCCAGCAGCTTCCACGACAGGCACGGTGGCTACACCTTC.

This clonotype was seen ten or more times. J is TRBJ2-3 and V is TRBV5-5; maybe TRBD2 (5 bases). Trimming left V 0 bases short and J 5 bases short, with 10 bases between. CDR1 is SGHKS and CDR2 is YYEKEE in the germline V gene (reference sequence). The CDR3 is 14 residues long. The CDR3 nucleotides are TGTGCCAGCAGCTTGGGTTCGGGGAGAGATACGCAGTATTTT. Its protein is CASSLGSGRDTQYF.

This clonotype occurred many times. V usage is TRBV7-2 and J usage is TRBJ2-7, with D perhaps matching TRBD2 (5 bases). Trimming shortened V by 11 bases and J by 6 bases, and 20 bases separated the two germline ends. CDR1 is SGHTA and CDR2 is FQGNSA in the germline V gene. The CDR3 consists of 13 residues. The chain's CDR3 is CAVRRDVLAEQYF. CDR3 bases: TGTGCCGTCCGACGGGATGTCCTCGCCGAGCAGTACTTC.

V usage is TRBV2 and J usage is TRBJ1-6; 9 bases map to TRBD1. The V gene end was trimmed by 8 bases and the J gene end by 9 bases; junction bases not matched to a gene: 8. The CDR3 has 14 residues. Germline loops: CDR1 SNHLY, CDR2 FYNNEI. CDR3 bases: TGTGCCAGCTTACCGGGACAGGGAACTTCACCCCTCCACTTT. It translates to CASLPGQGTSPLHF.

This clonotype has ten or more counts. The chain uses TRBV12-3 or TRBV12-4 and TRBJ1-2, with a tentative D call TRBD1 (5 bases). This CDR3 contains 15 residues. V was cut by 4 bases and J by 3 bases, with 15 bases left in between. The CDR3 loop is CASSSSDRAYYGYTF. The CDR3 DNA reads as TGTGCCAGCAGTTCGTCAGACAGAGCCTACTATGGCTACACCTTC.